One TCR beta chain is described in this entry. What this receptor recognizes is not known. No much larger clone exists at a distance of one base, and base qualities are not known. CDR1 is given as LNHDA and CDR2 as SQIVND, both from the germline V gene (reference sequence). The CDR3 numbers 12 residues from cysteine through phenylalanine. Only the CDR3 part of the read is kept: 36 bases, read in frame from the first base. V was cut back by 7 bases and J by 6 bases, leaving a gap of 12 bases between them. This record belongs to a study of blood T cell repertoires in COVID-19 (TCRdb year 2020). Background for the entire study: Samples from collaborators originated in the United States, Italy and Spain and spanned both the acute and convalescent phases of COVID-19. The prospective study material was composed of cDNA or gDNA derived from T cells, B-cell-depleted T cells, or PBMCs. Deeply sampled blood TCRbeta repertoires from subjects exposed to, actively infected with, or recovered from COVID-19 were included in the dataset. A freely available public database, intended as a resource for researchers studying the immune response to SARS-CoV-2, is where the repertoires were released. The samples were drawn from two sources: the first 160 participants of the ongoing ImmuneRACE study, and 1,254 subjects contributed by 6 global collaborators. Sample metadata almost always included a de-identified subject ID, COVID-19 status, age in years and sex. Where HLA class I and class II types were available, the types were taken from metadata supplied by the sample provider, not from assay-based typing. General study outcomes and caveats: The amount of clinical and demographic metadata varied by source and participant and was provided uncurated.

Samples from volunteer blood donors who had recovered from COVID-19 were contributed by a second Seattle source. The collaborating institutions used their own protocols to collect whole blood in K2EDTA tubes. Collaborator samples were shipped for TCRbeta analysis as frozen whole blood, isolated PBMCs, or DNA extracted from either sample type. The immunoSEQ Assay, a bias-controlled multiplex PCR, was used to amplify TCRbeta CDR3 regions from genomic DNA. As for the authors' bioinformatics: Nucleated cell counts per sample were estimated from amplification of reference gene primers within the assay. To quantify the absolute abundance of each unique TCRbeta CDR3 rearrangement, sequence reads were collapsed and filtered. Productive Simpson clonality was computed per sample as the square root of Simpson's diversity index over productive rearrangements. TCRdb holds this immuneACCESS table with in-frame rearrangements only. Some clones are missing; in checked studies, unresolved V genes explain under half, and the rest has no known cause. Clone size and the V and J calls come from that table; the DNA yielded D and trimming. For this sample there are roughly 240,000 clones; around nine tenths appear just once. The top ten hold roughly 1.6% of the sample.

The specimen sequenced was peripheral blood. The source is an older woman who had recovered from COVID-19. The rearranged segments are TRBV19 and TRBJ1-1, and possibly TRBD1, on 5 matching bases. The DNA sequence is given as TGTGCCAGTACCCAGGGCTGGTCTGAAGCTTTCTTT. It specifies CASTQGWSEAFF.